The T cell receptor beta chain described here comes from a study of shared clonotypes between healthy human individuals. About the study: Aged between 18 and 49, the donors were two women and a few men. Whole-study results and caveats: The four-donor shared clonotypes exceeded non-shared clonotypes in generation probability, with non-shared ones scoring lower.

As to this clone: As yet, its antigen is unknown.

This CDR3 is 18 amino acids long. After removal of 1 base from V and 5 bases from J, the junction contained 12 bases not matched to a gene. Looked up from germline, CDR1 is SGHVS and CDR2 is FQNEAQ. Terminally differentiated effector memory CD45RA+ cells were excluded from the naive CD8 cells, which were CD45RO-negative and positively selected for CCR7. All participating donors were Caucasian adults from Nashville, Tennessee. Profiling relied on immunoSEQ multiplex PCR, and the TCRdb table lists in-frame clones only, not all of them. The profile shows hundreds of thousands of clones, approximately 95% of them singletons.

The receptor was isolated from a woman in her 30s in good health. The chain combines TRBV7-8 with TRBJ2-1; 9 bases line up with TRBD2. The sample consisted of naive CD8+ T cells sorted from blood. CDR3 DNA: TGTGCCAGCAGCTTAGGGTACCCAACTAGCGGGTACAACAATGAGCAGTTCTTC. It encodes CASSLGYPTSGYNNEQFF.